A single sample gave rise to the 19 T cell receptor beta chains below, sequenced in a study of T cell clones after liver transplantation. The table came from immunoSEQ multiplex PCR; TCRdb's copy has only in-frame clones and leaves some out. The data hold just over 60,000 clones, with about 70% observed a single time. The specimen was CD4+ T cells from blood, collected before liver transplant. The receptors here all came from a human donor who received a liver transplant.

This clone was seen only a few times. The chain couples TRBV7-6 to TRBJ1-1, with 8 bases matching TRBD1. The trim removed 5 bases at V and 5 bases at J, leaving 7 bases unmatched. Germline CDR1 is SGHVS and CDR2 is FNYEAQ. The CDR3 loop spans 14 amino acids. The CDR3 protein is CASSLVQGGTEAFF. DNA for the CDR3: TGTGCCAGCAGCCTCGTACAGGGGGGGACTGAAGCTTTCTTT. Full variable domain (outside the CDR3, taken from reference TRBV7-6 and TRBJ1-1): GAGVSQSPRYKVTKRGQDVALRCDPISGHVSLYWYRQALGQGPEFLTYFNYEAQQDKSGLPNDRFSAERPEGSISTLTIQRTEQRDSAMYRCASSLVQGGTEAFFGQGTRLTVV.

The V gene is TRBV5-4, the J gene TRBJ1-3; TRBD1 matches at 9 bases. From germline, CDR1 is SGHNT and CDR2 YYREEE (reference sequence). With 4 bases clipped from V and 2 bases from J, the junction kept 7 bases outside the gene matches. There are 16 residues in the CDR3. The CDR3 DNA reads TGTGCCAGCAGCCCCAGCAGACAGGGGGCTGGAAACACCATATATTTT. Residues: CASSPSRQGAGNTIYF.

A single count supports this clone. V is TRBV7-9 and J is TRBJ2-7; 7 bases fit TRBD1. The V segment lost 4 bases and the J segment 7 bases; nucleotides outside the gene matches: 10. There are 14 residues in the CDR3. Per the germline V gene, CDR1 is SEHNR and CDR2 is FQNEAQ (reference sequence). The CDR3 spells CASSSGQWVREQYF. The CDR3 DNA is TGTGCCAGCAGCTCGGGACAGTGGGTGAGGGAGCAGTACTTC.

In this sample, this clone turned up a few times. The chain links TRBV20-1 to TRBJ1-1; perhaps TRBD1 as D (5 bases). The germline V and J ends were trimmed by 6 bases and 2 bases, with 7 bases remaining between them. CDR3 length equals 11 residues. Germline lookup yields CDR1 DFQATT and CDR2 SNEGSKA (reference sequence). The CDR3 DNA follows: TGCAGTGCCGGACATAACACTGAAGCTTTCTTT. This translates into CSAGHNTEAFF.

The rearrangement joins TRBV5-4 to TRBJ1-1; 8 nucleotides line up with TRBD1. This CDR3 contains 14 residues. V shed 4 bases, J shed 5 bases, and the junction held 7 bases outside the gene matches. Germline-derived CDR1 and CDR2 are SGHNT and YYREEE (reference sequence). CDR3 sequence (DNA): TGTGCCAGCAGCAGCGGACAGGGCACGACTGAAGCTTTCTTT. Its protein product is CASSSGQGTTEAFF. Together with reference TRBV5-4 and TRBJ1-1, the CDR3 gives the full variable domain: ETGVTQSPTHLIKTRGQQVTLRCSSQSGHNTVSWYQQALGQGPQFIFQYYREEENGRGNFPPRFSGLQFPNYSSELNVNALELDDSALYLCASSSGQGTTEAFFGQGTRLTVV.

The chain joins TRBV7-2 to TRBJ2-7; TRBD2 matches at 7 bases. Germline CDR1 SGHTA, CDR2 FQGNSA. With V trimmed by 2 bases and J by 5 bases, 9 bases remained unmatched. CDR3 length equals 15 residues. The CDR3 is CASSLLPGTTHEQYF. CDR3 in DNA: TGTGCCAGCAGCTTATTACCAGGGACTACCCACGAGCAGTACTTC.

The chain is built from TRBV2 and TRBJ2-2; weak D call: TRBD2 (5 bases). Germline CDR1 SNHLY, CDR2 FYNNEI. This CDR3 has 18 residues. Trimming cost V 1 base and J 3 bases, with 18 bases left between them. CDR3 loop: CASSEVGGLRSDTGELFF. CDR3 DNA: TGTGCCAGCAGTGAAGTCGGAGGCTTACGGTCGGACACCGGGGAGCTGTTTTTT.

This clone was counted between two and nine times. V is TRBV25-1 and J is TRBJ2-7; 8 bases align to TRBD1. Germline CDR1 is MGHDK and CDR2 is SYGVNS. This CDR3 region has 15 residues. Unmatched junction bases numbered 12, after V lost 7 bases and J lost 4 bases. Here the CDR3 DNA reads TGTGCCAGCATCGCGACAGGGGATTTTACTTACGAGCAGTACTTC. Encoded protein: CASIATGDFTYEQYF.

The chain has TRBV7-9 and TRBJ1-4; D might be TRBD1 (6 bases). V shed 5 bases and J shed 14 bases, with 24 bases lying between them. Germline V CDR1 and CDR2: SEHNR, FQNEAQ (reference sequence). This CDR3 has 15 amino acids. CDR3 region: CASSRTGSRVSGLFF. The CDR3 DNA reads as TGTGCCAGCAGCCGCACAGGGTCGAGGGTAAGCGGTCTGTTTTTT.

The chain employs TRBV28 and TRBJ2-4, with D tentatively TRBD1 (5 bases). Per germline, CDR1 MDHEN and CDR2 SYDVKM. The V end was cut by 2 bases, the J end by 0 bases, with 11 bases between. This CDR3 has 16 residues. CDR3 loop: CASSLMQGKAKNIQYF. For the CDR3, the DNA is TGTGCCAGCAGTTTAATGCAGGGTAAAGCCAAAAACATTCAGTACTTC. The full variable domain, in which reference TRBV28 and TRBJ2-4 provide the parts outside the CDR3, is DVKVTQSSRYLVKRTGEKVFLECVQDMDHENMFWYRQDPGLGLRLIYFSYDVKMKEKGDIPEGYSVSREKKERFSLILESASTNQTSMYLCASSLMQGKAKNIQYFGAGTRLSVL.

The chain links TRBV5-1 to TRBJ1-1; maybe TRBD1 (6 bases). V was cut by 5 bases and J by 1 base, with 12 bases left in between. Germline CDR1 is SGHRS and CDR2 is YFSETQ. This CDR3 has 14 amino acids. CDR3 in DNA: TGCGCCAGCAGATCCGGACAGCCGAACACTGAAGCTTTCTTT. Translation gives CASRSGQPNTEAFF.

The chain combines TRBV6-5 with TRBJ2-7; D gene uncertain. The ends were cut back, 5 bases at V and 3 bases at J, with 14 bases in the middle. Germline V gives CDR1 MNHEY, CDR2 SVGAGI. CDR3 length: 14 residues. CDR3 coding DNA: TGTGCCAGCAGTCGCGGTGGAGCTCTCTACGAGCAGTACTTC. It translates to CASSRGGALYEQYF.

V usage is TRBV7-8 and J usage is TRBJ1-1; D uncertain. V was trimmed by 1 base and J by 5 bases, leaving 11 bases between them. CDR3 length equals 14 residues. Germline V CDR1 and CDR2: SGHVS, FQNEAQ. CDR3 bases: TGTGCCAGCAGCTTAGGTCTAAGCGAGACTGAAGCTTTCTTT. Protein product: CASSLGLSETEAFF.

In its sample, this clone was seen a few times. The rearrangement joins TRBV15 to TRBJ1-2; tentative D call: TRBD1 (6 bases). The CDR3 length is 14 residues. Trimming took off 0 bases at V and 4 bases at J, with 9 bases between the two ends. The germline V gene has CDR1 LNHNV and CDR2 YYDKDF (reference sequence). The DNA of the CDR3 is TGTGCCACCAGCAGAGACAGGGGTAGCTATGGCTACACCTTC. Its protein product is CATSRDRGSYGYTF.

This chain links TRBV7-2 with TRBJ1-1; 10 nucleotides align to TRBD1. This CDR3 comprises 13 residues. V dropped 6 bases and J dropped 4; count of bases not matched to a gene: 2. The germline V gene has CDR1 SGHTA and CDR2 FQGNSA. The CDR3 sequence is CASSWTGGTEAFF. The CDR3 nucleotides are TGTGCCAGCAGTTGGACAGGGGGCACTGAAGCTTTCTTT.

This chain uses TRBV7-8 with TRBJ1-4, with 7 bases fitting TRBD1. Trimming took 5 bases from V and 4 from J; bases not matched to a gene: 7. CDR1 SGHVS and CDR2 FQNEAQ come from the germline V gene. This CDR3 spans 15 amino acids. Here the CDR3 reads CASSPDRVYNEKLFF. As DNA, the CDR3 is TGTGCCAGCAGCCCTGACAGGGTTTATAATGAAAAACTGTTTTTT.

This chain connects TRBV18 to TRBJ2-3; maybe TRBD2 (5 bases). Trimming shortened V by 2 bases and J by 0 bases, and 9 bases separated the two germline ends. Looked up from germline, CDR1 is KGHSH and CDR2 is LQKENI. This CDR3 contains 15 residues. The CDR3 coding sequence is TGTGCCAGCTCACCAACTAGGCTGAGCACAGATACGCAGTATTTT. Protein: CASSPTRLSTDTQYF.

The table lists this clone with a few counts. The gene calls are TRBV4-1 and TRBJ1-2; D is perhaps TRBD1 (5 bases). The CDR3 is made up of 12 amino acids. CDR1 is MGHRA, CDR2 YSYEKL, per germline. V lost 0 bases, J lost 7 bases, and 6 bases lay in between. CDR3 protein: CASSQDQGGYTF. In nucleotides, the CDR3 is TGCGCCAGCAGCCAAGATCAGGGTGGCTACACCTTC.

The chain recombines TRBV10-2 with TRBJ2-7; possible D gene TRBD2, 6 bases. Trimming pared 2 bases from V and 3 bases from J, leaving 17 bases between. The CDR3 has 16 residues. CDR1 and CDR2 from the germline V gene are WSHSY and SAAADI. The CDR3 protein is CASSEPGGATNYEQYF. CDR3 nucleotides: TGCGCCAGCAGTGAGCCGGGCGGGGCAACAAACTACGAGCAGTACTTC.